This entry is about one TCR beta chain. At least 3 on the Clinical Activity Score was recorded for ophthalmopathy patients, who also had NOSPECS grade at least 4 and duration under 3 months. Diagnoses were established using clinical symptoms, serum thyroxine and TRAb, thyroid ultrasound and orbital computed tomography. The sample originates from a study of T cells in Graves' hyperthyroidism and ophthalmopathy. TCR beta CDR3 region amplification was performed from RNA transcripts. The TCR CDR3 first-round RT-PCR relied on the HTBI primer set. MiXCR, run by TCRdb on the multiplex PCR reads, gives a single entry per CDR3 protein. The profile shows more than 45,000 distinct CDR3 sequences, 49% of them singletons. This receptor was taken from a woman aged 25 to 39 with Graves' ophthalmopathy. Input material: blood.

The CDR3 sequence is CASSVSSTSSGANVLTF. CDR3 sequence (DNA): TGTGCCAGCAGCGTATCGTCTACAAGCTCTGGGGCCAACGTCCTGACTTTC. This chain connects TRBV9 to TRBJ2-6; D is ambiguous. V was clipped by 1 base and J by 0 bases, with 11 bases between them. Germline V gene lookup returns CDR1 SGDLS and CDR2 YYNGEE. This CDR3 is built from 17 residues.